Below, 8 T cell receptor beta chains from the same sample are listed, as sequenced in a study of patients and donors after allogeneic stem cell transplantation. TCRdb redid the calling of the RT-PCR reads with MiXCR, one entry per CDR3 protein. The sample holds about 960,000 distinct CDR3 sequences, roughly 18% seen once. The material sequenced was blood, either unsorted or a sorted T cell fraction (not recorded which). The receptor source for this set is a human donor who was either an allogeneic HSCT recipient or a stem cell or donor lymphocyte infusion donor (not recorded which). It is not recorded whose cells these are; they may come from a transplant donor.

This clonotype was counted between two and nine times. This chain uses TRBV7-8 with TRBJ2-1, with 15 bases fitting TRBD2. The CDR3 spans 19 residues. Germline CDR1 is SGHVS and CDR2 is FQNEAQ. The V gene end was trimmed by 3 bases and the J gene end by 0 bases; junction bases not matched to a gene: 6. CDR3 region: CASSFRTSGRGSSYNEQFF. CDR3 DNA sequence: TGTGCCAGCAGCTTCCGGACTAGCGGGAGGGGGAGCTCCTACAATGAGCAGTTCTTC. Using reference TRBV7-8 and TRBJ2-1 for the parts outside the CDR3, the full variable domain is GAGVSQSPRYKVAKRGQDVALRCDPISGHVSLFWYQQALGQGPEFLTYFQNEAQLDKSGLPSDRFFAERPEGSVSTLKIQRTQQEDSAVYLCASSFRTSGRGSSYNEQFFGPGTRLTVL.

This clonotype was detected a few times. This sequence joins TRBV7-9 and TRBJ2-1; D possibly corresponds to TRBD1 (7 bases). V dropped 5 bases and J dropped 5 bases, with 19 bases sitting between them. Germline CDR1 SEHNR, CDR2 FQNEAQ (reference sequence). This CDR3 comprises 16 residues. The CDR3 nucleotides read TGTGCCAGCAGCACCCGGGAACAGGGGAGGCACAATGAGCAGTTCTTC. This sequence encodes CASSTREQGRHNEQFF.

V is TRBV25-1 and J is TRBJ2-7; 7 nucleotides align to TRBD1. The CDR3 is made up of 16 amino acids. Germline CDR1 MGHDK, CDR2 SYGVNS. J was trimmed by 0 bases and V by 3 bases; bases with no gene match: 8. CDR3 amino acids: CASSDLTGPFSYEQYF. In DNA, the CDR3 is TGTGCCAGCAGTGACCTGACAGGGCCTTTCTCCTACGAGCAGTACTTC.

The chain has TRBV30 and TRBJ2-7; 9 nucleotides match TRBD2. The CDR3 contains 16 residues. Germline-derived CDR1 and CDR2 are GTSNPN and SVGIG (reference sequence). With 6 bases clipped from V and 5 bases from J, the junction kept 17 bases outside the gene matches. The CDR3 is CACDTGLLAGSNEQYF. The CDR3 nucleotides are TGTGCCTGCGACACCGGACTGCTAGCGGGGTCGAACGAGCAGTACTTC.

DNA of the CDR3: TGCGCCAGCAGCCCCGGGGACAGCCCATACTACGAGCAGTACTTC. Translation gives CASSPGDSPYYEQYF. The chain recombines TRBV5-1 with TRBJ2-7, with 7 bases that match TRBD1. J lost 3 bases, V lost 4 bases, and 10 bases had no gene match. The CDR3 is 15 amino acids. Germline V CDR1 and CDR2: SGHRS, YFSETQ.

This clonotype was found many times. The genes are TRBV4-1 and TRBJ1-4; 7 bases match TRBD1. Germline assignment: CDR1 MGHRA and CDR2 YSYEKL. This CDR3 spans 15 amino acids. V lost 4 bases to trimming and J lost 7 bases; unmatched junction nucleotides: 9. The CDR3 nucleotides read TGCGCCAGCAGCCCAGGGACAGTGCAGGGTGAAAAACTGTTTTTT. This translates into CASSPGTVQGEKLFF.

The CDR3 nucleotides are TGCGCCAGCAGCTTGGGGGTCGGGCTTCCCGAGCAGTACTTC. Encoded protein: CASSLGVGLPEQYF. This chain connects TRBV5-1 to TRBJ2-7, with unresolved D. Germline V gene data show CDR1 as SGHRS and CDR2 as YFSETQ. V gave up 0 bases and J gave up 6 bases, with 13 bases separating them. The CDR3 loop spans 14 amino acids.

This chain connects TRBV7-9 to TRBJ2-7; D might be TRBD2 (5 bases). Trimming cost V 4 bases and J 3 bases, with 10 bases left between them. The CDR3 is 13 residues long. CDR1 and CDR2 (germline): SEHNR, FQNEAQ (reference sequence). This chain's CDR3 is CASSSPGFYEQYF. The CDR3 DNA is TGTGCCAGCAGCTCCCCGGGGTTCTACGAGCAGTACTTC.